The next 10 T cell receptor beta chains were all read from a single sample in a study of T cell responses to AZD1222 COVID-19 vaccine. Measured with immunoSEQ multiplex PCR; TCRdb has only the in-frame clones, and not every one. Among 63,000 or so clones, over 75% were seen once, and the ten largest hold around 19%. The sample in question was peripheral blood, obtained on day 0 of AZD1222 vaccination. The receptors come from an adult in good health.

This rearrangement joins TRBV18 to TRBJ1-4; D uncertain. The germline CDR1 and CDR2 sequences are KGHSH and LQKENI. The CDR3 loop spans 17 amino acids. The V gene lost 6 bases and the J gene lost 8 bases, with 25 bases spanning the gap. CDR3 in amino acids: CASSPQLRARRNEKLFF. In DNA form, the CDR3 reads TGTGCCAGCTCCCCTCAGCTACGGGCCCGTAGGAACGAAAAACTGTTTTTT.

The J gene is TRBJ1-1, the V gene TRBV11-3; D call uncertain. The germline V and J ends were trimmed by 2 bases and 3 bases, with 7 bases remaining between them. This CDR3 comprises 13 residues. CDR1 SGHNT and CDR2 YENEEA come from the germline V gene. The CDR3 DNA reads TGTGCCAGCAGCTTAATTAGGGACACTGAAGCTTTCTTT. Protein product: CASSLIRDTEAFF. The whole variable domain, remainder taken from reference TRBV11-3 and TRBJ1-1, is EAGVVQSPRYKIIEKKQPVAFWCNPISGHNTLYWYLQNLGQGPELLIRYENEEAVDDSQLPKDRFSAERLKGVDSTLKIQPAELGDSAVYLCASSLIRDTEAFFGQGTRLTVV.

This chain connects TRBV6-5 to TRBJ2-2; D unresolved. Trimming stripped 6 bases from V and 4 bases from J, with 6 bases between. Germline V CDR1 and CDR2: MNHEY, SVGAGI. The CDR3 is 12 residues long. In DNA form, the CDR3 reads TGTGCCAGCAGGGGCGTCACCGGGGAGCTGTTTTTT. It specifies CASRGVTGELFF.

This chain links TRBV24-1 with TRBJ2-2; a weak D match, TRBD1 (5 bases). Germline V CDR1 and CDR2: KGHDR, SFDVKD. CDR3 length: 15 amino acids. The V end lost 5 bases, the J end lost 0 bases, and 9 bases lay between the germline ends. CDR3 loop: CATSATGANTGELFF. The CDR3 nucleotides read TGTGCCACCAGTGCAACAGGAGCGAACACCGGGGAGCTGTTTTTT.

V is TRBV24-1 and J is TRBJ2-3; possibly TRBD2 for D (6 bases). The germline CDR1 and CDR2 sequences are KGHDR and SFDVKD. This CDR3 spans 13 amino acids. With 11 bases removed from V and 0 bases from J, the gap between germline ends came to 11 bases. CDR3 in amino acids: CAIGTSSTDTQYF. The CDR3 coding sequence is TGTGCCATCGGGACTTCTAGCACAGATACGCAGTATTTT.

The chain uses TRBV5-1 and TRBJ1-6; D remains ambiguous. The CDR3 sequence is 13 residues long. V lost 4 bases and J lost 12, with 14 bases in between. Germline V gene lookup returns CDR1 SGHRS and CDR2 YFSETQ. The CDR3, as DNA: TGCGCCAGCAGCCCATCGGGCGGTCAACCCCTCCACTTT. Amino acid sequence: CASSPSGGQPLHF.

The rearrangement links TRBV6-5 to TRBJ2-1; possibly TRBD2 for D (7 bases). Germline CDR1 reads MNHEY; CDR2 reads SVGAGI. V shed 8 bases and J shed 8 bases, with 16 bases lying between them. The CDR3 is 13 residues long. Written as DNA, the CDR3 is TGTGCCAGCTGCGCCCCGGGGGGCGATGAGCAGTTCTTC. It translates to CASCAPGGDEQFF.

This chain links TRBV28 with TRBJ1-5, with a weak D call TRBD1 (6 bases). Trimming removed 6 bases at V and 0 bases at J, with 12 bases between. The V gene's germline CDR1 is MDHEN and CDR2 SYDVKM. The CDR3 contains 15 residues. The CDR3 DNA follows: TGTGCCAGCAGGGACAGACCCTATAGCAATCAGCCCCAGCATTTT. It is translated as CASRDRPYSNQPQHF.

V and J are TRBV27 and TRBJ2-1; 8 nucleotides agree with TRBD2. This CDR3 region has 17 residues. V shed 3 bases, J shed 0 bases, and the junction held 7 bases outside the gene matches. Germline V gene lookup returns CDR1 MNHEY and CDR2 SMNVEV (reference sequence). The CDR3 nucleotides read TGTGCCAGCAGTTTCCGAGAGCGGGGGAGCTCCTACAATGAGCAGTTCTTC. The encoded protein is CASSFRERGSSYNEQFF.

The rearrangement uses TRBV6-6 and TRBJ2-1; 7 bases agree with TRBD1. Per the germline V gene, CDR1 is MNHNY and CDR2 is SVGAGI (reference sequence). V was pared by 5 bases and J by 3 bases, with 1 base of the junction left unmatched. The CDR3 extends over 13 amino acids. The CDR3 DNA sequence: TGTGCCAGCAGTCGGGACAGCTACAATGAGCAGTTCTTC. Its translation: CASSRDSYNEQFF.